This T cell receptor (beta chain) is drawn from a study of cytomegalovirus exposure and HLA in healthy donors. PCR amplification relied on 60 Vbeta primers (plus 13 Jbeta primers). Generated by immunoSEQ multiplex PCR, the TCRdb table keeps only in-frame clones and is missing some. Of some 180,000 clones in the sample, 75% to 90% are singletons; the top ten hold approximately 1.1%. Germline CDR1 and CDR2: MNHEY and SMNVEV (reference sequence). This CDR3 is built from 16 residues. The ends lost 7 bases at V and 2 bases at J; junction bases unmatched: 9. The TCR sequence derives from a boy aged 2 to 9 in good health and CMV-seronegative. The sequencing sample was made of PBMCs. The chain combines TRBV27 with TRBJ2-3; TRBD2 matches at 10 bases. CDR3 sequence reads: CASTKTSGHYTDTQYF. The CDR3 DNA reads as TGTGCCAGCACCAAGACTAGCGGGCATTACACAGATACGCAGTATTTT.